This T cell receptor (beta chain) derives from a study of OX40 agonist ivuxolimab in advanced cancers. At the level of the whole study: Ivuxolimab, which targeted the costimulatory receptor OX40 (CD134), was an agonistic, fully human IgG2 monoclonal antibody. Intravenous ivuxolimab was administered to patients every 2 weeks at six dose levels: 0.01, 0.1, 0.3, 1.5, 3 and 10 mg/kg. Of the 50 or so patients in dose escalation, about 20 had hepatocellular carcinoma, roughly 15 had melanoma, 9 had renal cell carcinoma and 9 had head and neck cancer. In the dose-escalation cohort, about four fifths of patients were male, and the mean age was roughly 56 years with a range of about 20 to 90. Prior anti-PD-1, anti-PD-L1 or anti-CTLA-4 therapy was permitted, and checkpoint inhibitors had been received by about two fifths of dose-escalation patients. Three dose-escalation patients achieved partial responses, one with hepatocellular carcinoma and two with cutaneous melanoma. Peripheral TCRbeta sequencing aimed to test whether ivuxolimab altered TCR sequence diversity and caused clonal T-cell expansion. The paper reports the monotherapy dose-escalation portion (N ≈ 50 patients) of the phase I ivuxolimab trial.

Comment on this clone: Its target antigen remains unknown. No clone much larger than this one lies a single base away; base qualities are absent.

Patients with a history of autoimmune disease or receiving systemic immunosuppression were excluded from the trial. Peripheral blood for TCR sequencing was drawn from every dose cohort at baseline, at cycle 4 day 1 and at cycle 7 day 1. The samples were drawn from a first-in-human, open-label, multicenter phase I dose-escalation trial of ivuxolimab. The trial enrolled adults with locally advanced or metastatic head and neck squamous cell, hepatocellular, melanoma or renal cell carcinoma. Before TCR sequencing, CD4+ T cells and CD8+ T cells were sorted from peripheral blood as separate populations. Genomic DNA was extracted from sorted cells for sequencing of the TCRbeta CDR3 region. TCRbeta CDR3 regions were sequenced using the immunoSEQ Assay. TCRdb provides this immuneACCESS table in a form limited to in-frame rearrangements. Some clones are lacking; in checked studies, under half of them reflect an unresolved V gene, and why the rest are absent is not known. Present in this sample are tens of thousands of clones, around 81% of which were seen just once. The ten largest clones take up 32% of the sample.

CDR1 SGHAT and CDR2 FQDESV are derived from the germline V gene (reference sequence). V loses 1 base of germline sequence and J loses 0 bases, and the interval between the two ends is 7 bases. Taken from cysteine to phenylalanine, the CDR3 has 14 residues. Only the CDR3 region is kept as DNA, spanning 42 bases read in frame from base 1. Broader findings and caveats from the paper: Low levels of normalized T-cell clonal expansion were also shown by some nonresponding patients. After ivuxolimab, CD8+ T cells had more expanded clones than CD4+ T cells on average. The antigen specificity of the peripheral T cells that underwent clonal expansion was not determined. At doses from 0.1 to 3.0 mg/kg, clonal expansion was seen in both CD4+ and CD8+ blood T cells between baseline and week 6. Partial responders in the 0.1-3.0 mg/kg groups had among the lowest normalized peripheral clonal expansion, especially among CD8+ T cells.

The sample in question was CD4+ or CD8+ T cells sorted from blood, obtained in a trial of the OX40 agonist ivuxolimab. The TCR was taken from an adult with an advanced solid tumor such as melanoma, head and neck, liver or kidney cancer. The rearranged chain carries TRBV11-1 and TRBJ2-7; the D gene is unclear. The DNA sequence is TGTGCCAGCAGCTTAGACCCGAGCTCCTACGAGCAGTACTTC. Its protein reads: CASSLDPSSYEQYF.